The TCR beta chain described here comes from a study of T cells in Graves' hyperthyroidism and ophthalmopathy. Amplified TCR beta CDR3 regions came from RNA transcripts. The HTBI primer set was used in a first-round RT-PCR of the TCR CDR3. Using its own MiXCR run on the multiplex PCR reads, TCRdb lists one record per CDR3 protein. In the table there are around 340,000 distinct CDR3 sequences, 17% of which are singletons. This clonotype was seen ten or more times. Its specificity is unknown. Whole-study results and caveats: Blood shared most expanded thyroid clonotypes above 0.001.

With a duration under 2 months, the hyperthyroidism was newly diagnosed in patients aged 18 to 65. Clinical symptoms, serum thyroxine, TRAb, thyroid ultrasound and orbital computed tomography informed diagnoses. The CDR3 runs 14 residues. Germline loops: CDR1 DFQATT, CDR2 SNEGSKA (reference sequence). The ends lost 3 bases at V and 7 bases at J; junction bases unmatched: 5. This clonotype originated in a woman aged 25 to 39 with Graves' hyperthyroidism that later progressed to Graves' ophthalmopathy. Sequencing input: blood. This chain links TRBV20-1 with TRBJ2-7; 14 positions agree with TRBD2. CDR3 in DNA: TGCAGTGCTAGGGGGACTAGCGGGAGTGAGGAGCAGTACTTC. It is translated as CSARGTSGSEEQYF.